This section outlines one T cell receptor beta chain sequence together with its context. No cognate antigen has been identified for it. Per-nucleotide qualities are absent, and no much larger clonotype sits a single base away. Enrolling through a virtual design, the prospective study's participants ranged in age from roughly 18 to 90 years and lived across about two dozen United States geographic areas. Cohort assignment in the prospective study relied on participant-reported clinical history from a screening survey and a study questionnaire. Recovered participants in ImmuneRACE Cohort 3 were defined by two consecutive negative NP/OP PCR tests, clearance by a healthcare professional, or resolution of symptoms. In the prospective study, whole blood, serum and a nasopharyngeal or oropharyngeal swab were collected from each participant by mobile phlebotomists. Additional blood draws and questionnaires over an approximately 2-month period could optionally be provided by prospective study participants. Before DNA extraction, prospective study blood samples were shipped either frozen or at room temperature.

TCRbeta CDR3 regions were amplified from genomic DNA by means of the immunoSEQ Assay, a bias-controlled multiplex PCR. Turning to the authors' computational methods: The number of nucleated cells in each sample was estimated from the amplification of reference gene primers within the assay. To quantify the absolute abundance of each unique TCRbeta CDR3 rearrangement, sequence reads were collapsed and filtered. For each sample, productive Simpson clonality was calculated as the square root of Simpson's diversity index over productive rearrangements. TCRdb took this table from immuneACCESS and kept in-frame rearrangements with V and J called. Such tables lack part of the clones; where checked against another copy, unresolved V genes explain under half of the gap, and the rest is unexplained. V, J and clone size are those of that table, while D and trimming were read from the DNA. The sample includes around 480,000 clones, with around 90% observed a single time. 0.7% of the sample lies in the top ten.

The entry originates in a study of blood T cell repertoires in COVID-19 (dated by TCRdb to about 2020). Regarding the complete study: Samples covering the acute and convalescent phases of COVID-19 were provided by collaborators in the United States, Italy and Spain. The samples were drawn from the first 160 participants of the ongoing ImmuneRACE study and from some 1,300 subjects provided by 6 global collaborators. Nearly every sample came with metadata listing a de-identified subject ID, COVID-19 status, age in years and sex. The repertoires were made available in a free public database intended to serve as a resource for research on the immune response to SARS-CoV-2. Deeply sampled blood TCRbeta repertoires from subjects exposed to, actively infected with, or recovered from COVID-19 were included in the dataset. Where available, HLA class I and class II types were taken from metadata supplied by the sample provider and were not determined by assay-based typing. The prospective study material was composed of cDNA or gDNA derived from T cells, B-cell-depleted T cells, or PBMCs. Broader findings and caveats from the paper: Clinical and demographic metadata were provided uncurated, with the amount varying by source and participant.

The germline V gene (reference sequence) yields SEHNR for CDR1 and FQNEAQ for CDR2. The CDR3 covers 15 residues, taking in both the cysteine and the phenylalanine. Kept here is only the CDR3 DNA, which spans 45 bases and is read in frame from base 1. Deletion took 5 bases off V and 4 bases off J, with a span of 17 bases between the germline ends. The source material was PBMCs or T cells enriched from blood (not recorded which). The sequence is built from TRBV7-9 and TRBJ1-2; the best D guess is TRBD1, with 6 bases matching. The TCR was taken from a woman under 30 who had recovered from COVID-19. The CDR3 region reads CASSHGQTNPYGYTF. The DNA sequence follows: TGTGCCAGCAGCCACGGACAGACCAATCCCTATGGCTACACCTTC.